This T cell receptor (beta chain) was identified during a study of T cell changes during pregnancy in multiple sclerosis. This clone was seen more than once but under ten times. The repertoire was sequenced with immunoSEQ multiplex PCR; TCRdb's copy has only in-frame clones and lacks some. This sample yields over 70,000 clones, of which over 90% are seen a single time; about 0.84% belongs to the top ten. V dropped 4 bases and J dropped 8 bases, with 3 bases sitting between them. This CDR3 has 9 residues. Germline lookup yields CDR1 SGDLS and CDR2 YYNGEE. The source of this sequence is a female donor with multiple sclerosis, enrolled in a pregnancy study. This specimen consisted of peripheral blood, obtained in the third trimester of pregnancy. V gene TRBV9 combines with J gene TRBJ1-1; no clear D gene. The CDR3 here is CASSTEAFF. For the CDR3, the DNA is TGTGCCAGCAGCACAGAAGCTTTCTTT.